These 5 T cell receptor beta chains share one sample of origin, sequenced in a study of control samples from healthy donors and cancer patients. The method was immunoSEQ multiplex PCR; TCRdb's version includes in-frame clones alone and lacks a portion of them. Here the sample spans some 150,000 clones, approximately 94% being singletons. Specimen: PBMCs. These receptor sequences come from a man in his sixties with colorectal cancer.

This chain joins TRBV5-1 and TRBJ2-3; 7 bases line up with TRBD1. CDR1 and CDR2 (germline): SGHRS, YFSETQ. The V and J ends lost 5 bases and 0 bases, in that order; junction bases with no gene match: 9. This CDR3 has 16 amino acids. The CDR3 region is CASRAGGFLSTDTQYF. CDR3 coding DNA: TGCGCCAGCAGGGCAGGGGGATTTCTAAGCACAGATACGCAGTATTTT.

This clone was recorded once. This rearrangement joins TRBV6-5 to TRBJ1-3; D ambiguous. Germline lookup yields CDR1 MNHEY and CDR2 SVGAGI. The CDR3 runs to 13 residues. V lost 7 bases and J 4 bases, leaving 11 bases between the germline ends. The CDR3, as DNA: TGTGCCAGCATCCCGGTCCTGGGAAACACCATATATTTT. It encodes CASIPVLGNTIYF.

The V gene is TRBV10-3, the J gene TRBJ2-6; 7 bases line up with TRBD1. Germline CDR1 reads ENHRY; CDR2 reads SYGVKD. Trimming removed 7 bases from V and 1 base from J; junction bases left unmatched: 4. This CDR3 has 15 residues. The CDR3 loop is CAINDRVSGANVLTF. The DNA for the CDR3 is TGTGCCATCAACGACAGGGTTTCTGGGGCCAACGTCCTGACTTTC.

V usage is TRBV6-5 and J usage is TRBJ2-2; D gene unclear. The germline V gene encodes CDR1 MNHEY and CDR2 SVGAGI. This CDR3 is 13 amino acids long. V lost 2 bases and J lost 2, with 3 bases in between. This CDR3 is CASSYVNTGELFF. The DNA for the CDR3 is TGTGCCAGCAGTTACGTTAACACCGGGGAGCTGTTTTTT.

The genes are TRBV6-5 and TRBJ1-4; no clear D. This CDR3 is 11 amino acids long. The germline V gene encodes CDR1 MNHEY and CDR2 SVGAGI. Trimming took 9 bases from V and 5 from J, leaving 7 bases between them. The CDR3 region is CASGGNEKLFF. The DNA of the CDR3 is TGTGCCAGTGGAGGGAATGAAAAACTGTTTTTT.